The 29 T cell receptor beta chains given below trace back to one sample, sequenced in a study of blood T cells in healthy people across ages. A sample-barcoded 5' primer and a J-beta primer mix were used in a second PCR of roughly 7 to 11 cycles. MiXCR was run by TCRdb on the 5' RACE reads, yielding one entry per CDR3 protein. The sample has about 1.5 million distinct CDR3 sequences, about 45% seen once. The source material was blood. The receptors were sampled from a woman aged 18 to 35 in good health.

The chain uses TRBV6-2 or TRBV6-3 and TRBJ2-7; possibly TRBD2 for D (6 bases). The CDR3 runs 13 residues. Between the trimmed V and J ends, which lost 2 bases and 4 bases, there was a span of 9 bases. Germline V CDR1 and CDR2: MNHEY, SVGEGT. CDR3 sequence: CASSYPEGYEQYF. The CDR3 coding sequence is TGTGCCAGCAGTTACCCGGAGGGTTACGAGCAGTACTTC.

To note about this clonotype: An end of the junction does not agree with germline; a read error may underlie this. V gene TRBV10-2 combines with J gene TRBJ2-2; possibly TRBD2 for D (5 bases). The germline gives CDR1 WSHSY, CDR2 SAAADI. This CDR3 is built from 13 residues. CDR3 nucleotide sequence: TGCGCCGCGGGCTCGACGATCACCGGGCAGCTGTTTTTT. This codes for CAAGSTITGQLFF.

This clonotype appeared once. The chain has TRBV10-3 and TRBJ2-1, with D unresolved. Trimming shortened V by 0 bases and J by 10 bases, and 4 bases separated the two germline ends. Germline CDR1 is ENHRY and CDR2 is SYGVKD. CDR3 length: 11 residues. DNA of the CDR3: TGTGCCATCAGTGAGTCGAGGGAGCAGTTCTTC. Its translation: CAISESREQFF.

The sample holds a few counts of this clonotype. The CDR3 loop is CSAIRDEAFF. In DNA, the CDR3 is TGCAGTGCTATCCGGGATGAAGCTTTCTTT. The chain recombines TRBV20-1 with TRBJ1-1; D gene unclear. V lost 4 bases to trimming and J lost 7 bases, with 7 bases between them. This CDR3 is 10 amino acids long. Germline-derived CDR1 and CDR2 are DFQATT and SNEGSKA (reference sequence).

The CDR3 coding sequence is TGTGCCAGCAGCTTAGCGGCCTATAATTCACCCCTCCACTTT. It translates to CASSLAAYNSPLHF. V gene TRBV7-9 combines with J gene TRBJ1-6; D remains unclear. The CDR3 length is 14 residues. Trimming cost V 0 bases and J 2 bases, with 2 bases left between them. From germline, CDR1 is SEHNR and CDR2 FQNEAQ (reference sequence).

This clonotype was counted a few times. The J gene is TRBJ2-2, the V gene TRBV4-1, with D possibly matching TRBD2 (6 bases). The length of the CDR3 is 16 residues. V lost 1 base and J lost 2, with 11 bases in between. Germline assignment: CDR1 MGHRA and CDR2 YSYEKL. The CDR3 spells CASSQGGGLNTGELFF. The CDR3 DNA is TGCGCCAGCAGCCAAGGCGGTGGACTAAACACCGGGGAGCTGTTTTTT.

The genes are TRBV6-1 and TRBJ2-1; D is possibly TRBD2 (5 bases). Germline V lookup: CDR1 MNHNS, CDR2 SASEGT. The CDR3 runs to 18 residues. Trimming left V 0 bases short and J 2 bases short, with 17 bases between. CDR3 nucleotides: TGTGCCAGCAGTGAAGCGCTTACAGCGGCAAGCACCTACAATGAGCAGTTCTTC. Amino acid sequence: CASSEALTAASTYNEQFF.

The V call is TRBV18, the J call TRBJ1-4; D is undetermined. This CDR3 is 12 amino acids long. The V and J ends lost 3 bases and 6 bases respectively, with 5 bases between them. Germline V gene lookup returns CDR1 KGHSH and CDR2 LQKENI. The CDR3 DNA follows: TGTGCCAGCTCACCTAATCATGAAAAACTGTTTTTT. Translation: CASSPNHEKLFF.

The chain recombines TRBV7-9 with TRBJ2-1; 9 nucleotides line up with TRBD2. V dropped 7 bases and J dropped 4; count of bases not matched to a gene: 5. Per germline, CDR1 SEHNR and CDR2 FQNEAQ (reference sequence). The CDR3 extends over 14 amino acids. The CDR3 loop is CASIWTSEYNEQFF. CDR3 sequence (DNA): TGTGCCAGCATATGGACTAGCGAGTACAATGAGCAGTTCTTC.

CDR3 DNA sequence: TGTGCCAGCACCATGATGGGTAGCGGGGGATCCTACAATGAGCAGTACTTC. It codes for CASTMMGSGGSYNEQYF. The V call is TRBV25-1, the J call TRBJ2-1; 9 bases are shared with TRBD2. The tail of the sequence fits TRBJ2-7 better, so the J call may be wrong. Looked up from germline, CDR1 is MGHDK and CDR2 is SYGVNS. The CDR3 extends over 17 amino acids.

The genes are TRBV2 and TRBJ2-7; 9 bases agree with TRBD2. Germline trimming cut 4 bases from V and 3 bases from J; bases unmatched to any gene: 4. The germline V gene has CDR1 SNHLY and CDR2 FYNNEI. The CDR3 runs 14 residues. This chain's CDR3 is CASSVGLANYEQYF. The CDR3 DNA is TGTGCCAGCAGTGTAGGACTAGCGAACTACGAGCAGTACTTC.

This clonotype was seen more than once but under ten times. The J gene is TRBJ2-3, the V gene TRBV2, with 7 bases that match TRBD1. V dropped 6 bases and J dropped 5; count of bases not matched to a gene: 11. Germline lookup yields CDR1 SNHLY and CDR2 FYNNEI. This CDR3 region has 15 residues. CDR3 in DNA: TGTGCCAGCAGACAGACAGGGACGTTGGAAGATACGCAGTATTTT. This sequence encodes CASRQTGTLEDTQYF.

This rearrangement joins TRBV20-1 to TRBJ2-1, with 8 nucleotides matching TRBD1. Trimming cost V 1 base and J 5 bases; bases outside gene matches: 13. CDR3 length: 17 residues. CDR1 and CDR2 (germline): DFQATT, SNEGSKA (reference sequence). CDR3 bases: TGCAGTGCTAGAGTACCCCGGTGGGACAGGAACAACAATGAGCAGTTCTTC. Amino acids: CSARVPRWDRNNNEQFF.

There are a few counts of this clonotype. The V gene is TRBV7-2, the J gene TRBJ2-1; 10 bases align to TRBD2. The CDR3 is 15 amino acids. The germline CDR1 and CDR2 sequences are SGHTA and FQGNSA. V gave up 2 bases and J gave up 6 bases; unmatched junction bases: 4. The CDR3 bases are TGTGCCAGCAGCTTATCACTAGCGGGAAGCAATGAGCAGTTCTTC. The encoded protein is CASSLSLAGSNEQFF.

This clonotype was counted between two and nine times. The J gene is TRBJ1-1, the V gene TRBV5-1; 11 bases align to TRBD1. The CDR3 sequence is 17 residues long. The germline V gene has CDR1 SGHRS and CDR2 YFSETQ. Trimming took 4 bases from V and 0 from J; bases not matched to a gene: 8. CDR3 DNA sequence: TGCGCCAGCAGCCCTGGACAGGGGGCCCGGATGAACACTGAAGCTTTCTTT. Amino acid sequence: CASSPGQGARMNTEAFF.

This clonotype has just a few counts. V is TRBV28 and J is TRBJ2-3; D gene unclear. The CDR3 sequence is 13 residues long. Germline V lookup: CDR1 MDHEN, CDR2 SYDVKM. Trimming removed 3 bases from V and 8 bases from J, with 12 bases in between. The CDR3 nucleotides are TGTGCCAGCAGTTTTTCCCGTTTGGGTACGCAGTATTTT. It translates to CASSFSRLGTQYF. Complete variable domain (other parts from reference TRBV28 and TRBJ2-3): DVKVTQSSRYLVKRTGEKVFLECVQDMDHENMFWYRQDPGLGLRLIYFSYDVKMKEKGDIPEGYSVSREKKERFSLILESASTNQTSMYLCASSFSRLGTQYFGPGTRLTVL.

The chain recombines TRBV30 with TRBJ1-2; unclear D gene. V was clipped by 1 base and J by 3 bases, with 9 bases between them. This CDR3 has 13 amino acids. Germline CDR1 and CDR2: GTSNPN and SVGIG (reference sequence). The CDR3: CAWSGESDYGYTF. The CDR3 DNA reads as TGTGCCTGGAGTGGAGAGTCTGACTATGGCTACACCTTC.

This clonotype showed up just a few times. J is TRBJ2-1 and V is TRBV7-2; 11 nucleotides align to TRBD2. CDR3 size: 18 residues. Per germline, CDR1 SGHTA and CDR2 FQGNSA. The ends lost 1 base at V and 4 bases at J; junction bases unmatched: 9. The CDR3 nucleotides are TGTGCCAGCAGCTTAGTTACCGGGACTAGCGGAGTGTACAATGAGCAGTTCTTC. Its translation is CASSLVTGTSGVYNEQFF.

The chain has TRBV20-1 and TRBJ2-3; D might be TRBD2 (6 bases). Germline lookup yields CDR1 DFQATT and CDR2 SNEGSKA (reference sequence). V lost 0 bases and J 1 base, leaving 23 bases between the germline ends. CDR3 size: 19 residues. CDR3 DNA: TGCAGTGCTAGAGATTCTCGGACTATCCTTCGGGGAGGCACAGATACGCAGTATTTT. Its translation: CSARDSRTILRGGTDTQYF.

V usage is TRBV4-1 and J usage is TRBJ1-5, with D possibly TRBD1 on 6 matching bases. Germline-derived CDR1 and CDR2 are MGHRA and YSYEKL. CDR3 length: 13 residues. Trimming removed 5 bases from V and 6 bases from J, with 11 bases in between. CDR3 bases: TGCGCCAGCAGCGGACCAGGGGCTCAGCCCCAGCATTTT. Its translation: CASSGPGAQPQHF.

This rearrangement joins TRBV5-1 to TRBJ2-3; 16 positions agree with TRBD2. Germline V gene sequence: CDR1 SGHRS, CDR2 YFSETQ. V gave up 4 bases and J gave up 3 bases; unmatched junction bases: 8. There are 18 residues in the CDR3. The CDR3 bases are TGCGCCAGCAGCATCGGGACTAGCGGGGGGGTTGGGACAGATACGCAGTATTTT. Protein: CASSIGTSGGVGTDTQYF.

J is TRBJ2-1 and V is TRBV29-1; 16 bases map to TRBD2. The germline gives CDR1 SQVTM, CDR2 ANQGSEA. The ends lost 7 bases at V and 7 bases at J; junction bases unmatched: 10. The CDR3 loop spans 16 amino acids. CDR3 residues: CSAGGTSGRALNEQFF. CDR3 DNA sequence: TGCAGCGCCGGCGGGACTAGCGGGAGGGCGCTGAATGAGCAGTTCTTC.

The V gene is TRBV20-1, the J gene TRBJ2-1, with D possibly matching TRBD2 (6 bases). Germline V gives CDR1 DFQATT, CDR2 SNEGSKA (reference sequence). This CDR3 is built from 15 residues. The germline V and J ends were trimmed by 1 base and 6 bases, with 16 bases remaining between them. The chain's CDR3 is CSARGDSGRRNEQFF. In DNA form, the CDR3 reads TGCAGTGCTAGAGGTGATAGCGGCCGGCGCAATGAGCAGTTCTTC.

This clonotype has a handful of counts. V is TRBV27 and J is TRBJ2-7; D may be TRBD1 (7 bases). Germline V gene sequence: CDR1 MNHEY, CDR2 SMNVEV (reference sequence). The CDR3 has 15 residues. V gave up 5 bases and J gave up 4 bases, with 18 bases separating them. CDR3 region: CASSPRGSGGYEQYF. The CDR3 bases are TGTGCCAGCAGTCCCCGCGGCTCAGGGGGGTACGAGCAGTACTTC.

This chain links TRBV6-2 or TRBV6-3 with TRBJ2-3; no definite D call. V was shortened by 7 bases and J by 2 bases, with 10 bases between the two germline ends. Germline V gene lookup returns CDR1 MNHEY and CDR2 SVGEGT. The CDR3 covers 13 residues. In DNA form, the CDR3 reads TGTGCCAGCACCCCGTGGTCCACAGATACGCAGTATTTT. Translating it yields CASTPWSTDTQYF.

Only a few counts were recorded for this clonotype. The V call is TRBV20-1, the J call TRBJ2-1; D is ambiguous. Germline V lookup: CDR1 DFQATT, CDR2 SNEGSKA (reference sequence). This CDR3 comprises 16 residues. Trimming cost V 2 bases and J 1 base, with 15 bases left between them. The CDR3 spells CSARLIREVSYNEQFF. Written as DNA, the CDR3 is TGCAGTGCTAGATTGATAAGGGAAGTATCCTACAATGAGCAGTTCTTC.

This clonotype was counted once. V gene TRBV30 combines with J gene TRBJ2-3, with D uncertain. The CDR3 is 14 residues long. V was pared by 0 bases and J by 3 bases, with 10 bases between. Germline V gene sequence: CDR1 GTSNPN, CDR2 SVGIG (reference sequence). CDR3 bases: TGTGCCTGGAGTGTACAGTTGGCGACAGATACGCAGTATTTT. As protein: CAWSVQLATDTQYF.

There are many counts of this clonotype. This chain uses TRBV20-1 with TRBJ2-3; no clear D gene. The germline V gene has CDR1 DFQATT and CDR2 SNEGSKA (reference sequence). The V gene lost 0 bases and the J gene lost 5 bases, with 12 bases spanning the gap. This CDR3 has 14 amino acids. CDR3 loop: CSARDRLGGDTQYF. In DNA form, the CDR3 reads TGCAGTGCTAGAGATAGACTTGGCGGAGATACGCAGTATTTT.

In its sample, this clonotype was seen a few times. The chain links TRBV29-1 to TRBJ1-2, with D hard to call. CDR3 length equals 12 residues. V was trimmed by 5 bases and J by 6 bases, leaving 13 bases between them. CDR1 SQVTM and CDR2 ANQGSEA come from the germline V gene. The CDR3 DNA reads TGCAGCGTTCTGGCAGGAGGGCATGGCTACACCTTC. Translating gives CSVLAGGHGYTF.